Each of the 3 T cell receptor beta chains below was sequenced from the same sample in a study of T-cell reconstitution after alpha-beta-depleted transplantation in children. Unique molecular identifiers were used to barcode this TCRbeta library. Via MiXCR, TCRdb re-called the PCR reads, giving one row per CDR3 protein. The table has 450,000 to 600,000 distinct CDR3 sequences, under 15% seen once. Sequenced here: PBMCs, mostly from graft donor cells, sampled 360 days after TCRalphabeta/CD19-depleted stem cell transplant. Source of these receptors: a male patient aged 10-17 years who had a stem cell transplant for acute myeloid leukemia, so the T cells may come from the graft donor.

This rearrangement joins TRBV20-1 to TRBJ1-5; 7 nucleotides match TRBD1. This CDR3 has 14 residues. Germline V lookup: CDR1 DFQATT, CDR2 SNEGSKA (reference sequence). J was trimmed by 3 bases and V by 4 bases; bases with no gene match: 6. The CDR3: CSAMEGAFNQPQHF. CDR3 in DNA: TGCAGTGCTATGGAGGGGGCCTTCAATCAGCCCCAGCATTTT.

In this sample, this clonotype turned up a few times. The chain links TRBV28 to TRBJ2-1; D remains ambiguous. Germline values: CDR1 MDHEN, CDR2 SYDVKM. Trimming left V 6 bases short and J 2 bases short, with 17 bases between. The CDR3 contains 16 residues. CDR3 amino acids: CASRPPLNAAYNEQFF. The CDR3 DNA sequence: TGTGCCAGCAGGCCCCCACTCAACGCGGCCTACAATGAGCAGTTCTTC.

This clonotype was seen a handful of times. This chain connects TRBV5-4 to TRBJ2-2; D unclear. This CDR3 is 15 amino acids long. The germline V gene has CDR1 SGHNT and CDR2 YYREEE (reference sequence). V lost 4 bases and J lost 4, with 14 bases in between. The CDR3 region is CASSPGFLSTGELFF. In nucleotides, the CDR3 is TGTGCCAGCAGCCCCGGGTTCTTAAGCACCGGGGAGCTGTTTTTT.